A selection of T cell receptor beta chains follows, all from one sample in a study of T cell responses to AZD1222 COVID-19 vaccine. Repertoires were generated with immunoSEQ multiplex PCR, while TCRdb's copy carries only in-frame clones and drops some. Counted here are about 120,000 clones, about 90% occurring once; the ten biggest clones make up 14%. This material consisted of peripheral blood, taken on day 0 of AZD1222 vaccination. These receptors were collected from an adult in good health. CDR3s include the opening cysteine and the closing phenylalanine or tryptophan. The listing skips clone size in some rows; elsewhere it reads once, few, many or a size class.

.	TRBV5-1	TRBJ2-7	14	CASSLVAFLDEQYF
.	TRBV5-4	TRBJ1-6	19	CASSLVGRGGDIIISPLHF
.	TRBV3-1/TRBV3-2	TRBJ1-2	16	CASSQRHYLQDYGYTF
.	TRBV10-1	TRBJ1-4	15	CASSEYRGLNEKLFF
.	TRBV28	TRBJ1-5	14	CASSSTGGNQPQHF
.	TRBV10-2	TRBJ1-5	14	CASTPDRGGQPQHF
.	TRBV6-5	TRBJ2-5	13	CASSNDRGETQYF
.	TRBV19	TRBJ1-2	15	CASSIVWERSDGYTF
.	TRBV7-2	TRBJ1-2	14	CASSLFRGDYGYTF
.	TRBV28	TRBJ2-2	15	CASRGAGVGTGELFF
.	TRBV19	TRBJ2-3	15	CASSNRQGFTDTQYF
.	TRBV18	TRBJ1-5	17	CASSPMTPQGGNQPQHF
.	TRBV6-6	TRBJ2-7	14	CASSLGREGGEQYF
.	TRBV19	TRBJ1-5	14	CASNKGGSNQPQHF
.	TRBV7-6	TRBJ1-1	16	CASSLDRTAMNTEAFF
.	TRBV15	TRBJ1-2	17	CATRRLKGTGKNYGYTF
.	TRBV7-2	TRBJ2-7	14	CASSSAGRPYEQYF
.	TRBV7-2	TRBJ1-1	14	CASIAGQGNTEAFF
.	TRBV7-6	TRBJ2-7	15	CASSLARGGSYEQYF
.	TRBV9	TRBJ1-2	12	CASSALTYGYTF
.	TRBV21-1	TRBJ1-2	13	CASTIEGGHGYTF
.	TRBV4-3	TRBJ1-5	12	CASSSGNGPQHF
.	TRBV27	TRBJ1-3	14	CASRGGLSGNTIYF
.	TRBV5-1	TRBJ2-3	15	CASSFAGGPGNTQYF
.	TRBV7-2	TRBJ2-7	11	CASSSGEEQYF
.	TRBV7-2	TRBJ2-1	13	CASSFNRDNEQFF
.	TRBV5-4	TRBJ2-2	11	CASKVSGELFF
.	TRBV12-5	TRBJ2-1	18	CASGLVELAGAMHNEQFF
.	TRBV7-9	TRBJ2-5	16	CASSSSRDLYRETQYF
.	TRBV11-3	TRBJ2-7	14	CASSLEGRNYEQYF
once	TRBV5-1	TRBJ1-2	12	CASSAGTYGYTF
.	TRBV11-2	TRBJ2-3	14	CASSGRQQGYTQYF
.	TRBV27	TRBJ2-7	14	CASSLSVGDYEQYF
.	TRBV5-4	TRBJ1-1	14	CASSLAVADTEAFF
.	TRBV4-1	TRBJ2-7	16	CASSRLPGTGMYEQYF
once	TRBV11-3	TRBJ2-1	13	CASSSKREGHSFF
.	TRBV3-1/TRBV3-2	TRBJ1-2	15	CASSPLGTGGSGYTF
.	TRBV18	TRBJ2-1	16	CASSPGLAGVSNEQFF
.	TRBV5-1	TRBJ1-1	16	CASSADRVGLNTEAFF
once	TRBV4-3	TRBJ2-1	15	CASSPTTAGSEKQFF
.	TRBV19	TRBJ1-5	15	CASSIDPRDNQPQHF
.	TRBV28	TRBJ1-5	16	CASRQARGLGNQPQHF
.	TRBV28	TRBJ1-2	13	CASSSGVNYGYTF
.	TRBV7-2	TRBJ1-1	13	CASSLGRGLGSFF
.	TRBV7-2	TRBJ1-5	14	CASSLDSNNQPQHF